This TCR beta chain is drawn from a study of shared clonotypes between healthy human individuals. The CDR3 spans 16 residues. Trimming removed 0 bases at V and 4 bases at J, with 13 bases between. The germline V gene encodes CDR1 MNHNS and CDR2 SASEGT. The naive CD8 population came from CD45RO-negative cells selected for CCR7, without terminally differentiated effector memory CD45RA+ cells. Adult donors, all healthy and HIV-negative, had no recent acute infections or vaccinations. The data were produced by immunoSEQ multiplex PCR, yet TCRdb's version contains in-frame clones alone and is incomplete. The sample includes approximately 650,000 clones, roughly 95% of them seen just once.

The chain employs TRBV6-1 and TRBJ2-1; TRBD2 might be the D (5 bases). Specimen: naive CD8+ T cells sorted from blood. This sequence originates from a woman aged 25 to 39 in good health. The chain's CDR3 is CASSEALAGGYNEQFF. CDR3 bases: TGTGCCAGCAGTGAAGCTTTAGCAGGAGGATACAATGAGCAGTTCTTC.